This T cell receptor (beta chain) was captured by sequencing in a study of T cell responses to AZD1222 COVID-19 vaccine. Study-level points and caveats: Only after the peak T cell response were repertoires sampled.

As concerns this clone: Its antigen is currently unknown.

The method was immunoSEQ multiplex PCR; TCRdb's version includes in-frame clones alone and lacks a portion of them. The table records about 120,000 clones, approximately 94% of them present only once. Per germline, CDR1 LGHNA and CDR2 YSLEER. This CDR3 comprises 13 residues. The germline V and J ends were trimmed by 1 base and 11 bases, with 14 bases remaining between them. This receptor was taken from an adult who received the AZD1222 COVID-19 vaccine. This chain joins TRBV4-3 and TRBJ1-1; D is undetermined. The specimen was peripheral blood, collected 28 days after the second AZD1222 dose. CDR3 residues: CASSQGAGTKAFF. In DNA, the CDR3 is TGCGCCAGCAGCCAAGGAGCAGGCACGAAGGCTTTCTTT.